This T cell receptor (beta chain) was captured by sequencing in a study of cytomegalovirus exposure and HLA in healthy donors. Study-wide context: There were 100 million to 120 million unique TCR beta sequences, drawn from 180 million or so T cells, in an earlier analysis. There were tens of millions of unique TCRs (from HLA-typed donors) in an early data release.

About this clone: The target antigen is unknown.

CDR1 is ENHRY, CDR2 SYGVKD, per germline. Trimming cost V 6 bases and J 0 bases, with 12 bases left between them. The CDR3 spans 15 residues. The PCR contained 60 Vbeta and 13 Jbeta primers. The assay was immunoSEQ multiplex PCR, and TCRdb's table has in-frame clones only and misses some. The profile covers over 85,000 clones, with 75% to 90% appearing a single time and 2.5% to 3% taken by the ten largest. General study results and limits: A previous analysis found most TCR beta V segments productive roughly 87% or roughly 30% of the time.

The source is a man aged 35-49 years in good health and CMV-seronegative. The rearrangement uses TRBV10-3 and TRBJ1-3, with D perhaps TRBD1 (5 bases). Sequenced input: PBMCs. CDR3 in DNA: TGTGCCATCAGCCTAACAGGTGGCTCTGGAAACACCATATATTTT. The encoded protein is CAISLTGGSGNTIYF.